In this sample, the clone carrying this TCR beta chain turned up many times. The antigen remains unidentified. The TCR beta cDNA libraries carried unique molecular identifiers. Using its own MiXCR run on the PCR reads, TCRdb lists one record per CDR3 protein. The sample records some 700,000 distinct CDR3 sequences, 59% being singletons. This record comes from a study of post-analysis software for immune sequencing data. Study observations and caveats: Five or six TRBV segments, TRBV5-6, TRBV5-1 and TRBV20-1 among them, were found more frequent in patients than controls. Strong co-clustering by F measure linked samples that shared a preparation batch.

Germline loops: CDR1 SGHRS, CDR2 YFSETQ. The CDR3 sequence is 12 residues long. The ends were cut back, 4 bases at V and 1 base at J, with 4 bases in the middle. Sequences were obtained from blood. The V call is TRBV5-1, the J call TRBJ2-3; D remains ambiguous. The sequence came from a girl under 10 years old with multiple sclerosis. Written as DNA, the CDR3 is TGCGCCAGCAGCCGGGGCACAGATACGCAGTATTTT. Protein sequence: CASSRGTDTQYF.